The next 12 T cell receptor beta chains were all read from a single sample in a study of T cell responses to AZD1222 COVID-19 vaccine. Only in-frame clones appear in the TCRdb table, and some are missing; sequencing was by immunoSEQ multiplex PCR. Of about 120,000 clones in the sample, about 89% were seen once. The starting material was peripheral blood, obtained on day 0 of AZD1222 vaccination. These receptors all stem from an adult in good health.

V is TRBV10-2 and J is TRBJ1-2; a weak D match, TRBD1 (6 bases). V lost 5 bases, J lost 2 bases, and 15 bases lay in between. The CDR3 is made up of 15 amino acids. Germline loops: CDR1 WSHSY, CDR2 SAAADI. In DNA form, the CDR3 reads TGCGCCAGCAGTAGTGGGAACAGGGCCAACTATGGCTACACCTTC. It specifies CASSSGNRANYGYTF.

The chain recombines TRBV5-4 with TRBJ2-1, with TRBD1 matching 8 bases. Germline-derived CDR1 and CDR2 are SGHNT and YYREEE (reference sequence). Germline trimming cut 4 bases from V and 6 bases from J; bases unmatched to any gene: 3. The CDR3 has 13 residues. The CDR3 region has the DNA TGTGCCAGCAGCCTACAGGGGGGCAATGAGCAGTTCTTC. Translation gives CASSLQGGNEQFF. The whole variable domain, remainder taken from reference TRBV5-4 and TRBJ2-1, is ETGVTQSPTHLIKTRGQQVTLRCSSQSGHNTVSWYQQALGQGPQFIFQYYREEENGRGNFPPRFSGLQFPNYSSELNVNALELDDSALYLCASSLQGGNEQFFGPGTRLTVL.

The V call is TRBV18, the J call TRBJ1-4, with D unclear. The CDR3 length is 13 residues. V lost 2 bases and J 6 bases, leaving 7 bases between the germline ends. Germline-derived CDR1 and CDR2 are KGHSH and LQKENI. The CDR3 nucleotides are TGTGCCAGCTCACCAGGGTGGGATGAAAAACTGTTTTTT. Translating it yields CASSPGWDEKLFF.

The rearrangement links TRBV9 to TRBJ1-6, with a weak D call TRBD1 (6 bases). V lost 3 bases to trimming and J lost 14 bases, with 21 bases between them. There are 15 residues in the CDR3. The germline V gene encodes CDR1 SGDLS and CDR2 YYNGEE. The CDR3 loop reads CASSDRDKGEGTLHF. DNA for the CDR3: TGTGCCAGCAGCGACCGGGACAAAGGCGAAGGGACCCTCCACTTT.

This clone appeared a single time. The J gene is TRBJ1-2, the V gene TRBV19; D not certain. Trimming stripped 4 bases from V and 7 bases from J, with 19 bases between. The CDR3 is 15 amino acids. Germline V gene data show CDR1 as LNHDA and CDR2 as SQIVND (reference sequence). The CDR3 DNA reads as TGTGCCAGTAGTACCTCCCCGACGGGAGGGATTGGCTACACCTTC. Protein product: CASSTSPTGGIGYTF.

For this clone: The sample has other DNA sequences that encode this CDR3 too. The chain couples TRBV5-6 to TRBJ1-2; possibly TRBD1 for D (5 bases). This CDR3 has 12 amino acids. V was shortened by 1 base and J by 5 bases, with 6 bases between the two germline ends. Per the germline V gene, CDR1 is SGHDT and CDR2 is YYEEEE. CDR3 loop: CASSLSGYGYTF. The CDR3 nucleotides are TGTGCCAGCAGCTTGTCAGGGTATGGCTACACCTTC.

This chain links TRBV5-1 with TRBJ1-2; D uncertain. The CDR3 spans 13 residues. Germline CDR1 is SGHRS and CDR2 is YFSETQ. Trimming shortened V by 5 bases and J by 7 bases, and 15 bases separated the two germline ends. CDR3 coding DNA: TGCGCCAGCAGTTTCCCGGAGGGATCTGGCTACACCTTC. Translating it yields CASSFPEGSGYTF.

In DNA form, the CDR3 reads TGTGCCAGTAGAACCGAACAGGGACAGCGTCTCGGCTACACCTTC. Translated, it gives CASRTEQGQRLGYTF. The rearrangement links TRBV19 to TRBJ1-2; 7 bases align to TRBD1. Germline CDR1 is LNHDA and CDR2 is SQIVND (reference sequence). V lost 6 bases, J lost 8 bases, and 15 bases stayed unmatched. The CDR3 loop spans 15 amino acids.

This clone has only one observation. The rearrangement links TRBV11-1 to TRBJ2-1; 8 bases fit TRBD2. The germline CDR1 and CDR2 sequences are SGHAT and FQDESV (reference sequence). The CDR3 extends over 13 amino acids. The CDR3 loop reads CATTAGGGNEQFF. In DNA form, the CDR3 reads TGTGCTACCACGGCGGGAGGAGGTAATGAGCAGTTCTTC.

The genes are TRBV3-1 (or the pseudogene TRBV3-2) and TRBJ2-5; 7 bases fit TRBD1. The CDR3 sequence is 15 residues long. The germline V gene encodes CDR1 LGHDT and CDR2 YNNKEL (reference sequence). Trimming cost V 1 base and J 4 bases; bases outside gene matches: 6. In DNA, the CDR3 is TGTGCCAGCAGCCAAGTGGGACAGTTGATAGAGACCCAGTACTTC. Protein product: CASSQVGQLIETQYF.

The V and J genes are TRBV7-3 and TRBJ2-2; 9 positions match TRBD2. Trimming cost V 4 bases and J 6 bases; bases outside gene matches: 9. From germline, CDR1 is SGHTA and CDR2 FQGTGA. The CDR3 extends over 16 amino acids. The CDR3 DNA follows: TGTGCCAGCAGCTACGGACTAGCGCTTACAGCCGGGGAGCTGTTTTTT. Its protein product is CASSYGLALTAGELFF.

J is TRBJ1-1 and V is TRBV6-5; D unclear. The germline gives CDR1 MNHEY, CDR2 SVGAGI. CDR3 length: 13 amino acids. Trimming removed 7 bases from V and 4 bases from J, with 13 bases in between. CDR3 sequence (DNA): TGTGCCAGCACCTCGGTAGGAAGCACTGAAGCTTTCTTT. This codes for CASTSVGSTEAFF.